Each of the 14 T cell receptor beta chains below was sequenced from the same sample in a study of tumor-infiltrating lymphocytes in primary liver carcinoma. Constant-region priming of around 500 ng total RNA yielded TCR beta cDNA. TCR beta libraries came from three nested multiplex PCR rounds using slightly modified ARM-PCR. It was with TRBV1-TRBV30 forward primers and a C-beta reverse primer that the first two PCR rounds were run, at approximately 9 cycles each. TCRdb analysed the multiplex PCR reads with MiXCR anew, one entry per CDR3 protein. The table has roughly 86,000 distinct CDR3 sequences, approximately 72% seen once. Co-extracted RNA and DNA came from approximately 20-30 mg of unsorted bulk tissue. The sequencing sample was made of tumor-adjacent normal liver tissue. The receptors were sampled from a man aged 40-49 years with primary liver carcinoma and hepatitis B virus infection.

Note on this clonotype: The conserved phenylalanine or tryptophan normally closing the CDR3 is absent here, so this likely arose from a read error. It is unclear where the CDR3 begins or ends on the DNA, so no DNA is shown, and the CDR3 is as TCRdb lists it. The chain combines TRBV29-1 with TRBJ2-7; TRBD2, the table's D call, lacks a check against the DNA. Counting both end residues, the CDR3 totals 15 amino acids. Germline V gene lookup returns CDR1 SQVTM and CDR2 ANQGSEA. CDR3 sequence: CSAMFSGRFSYEQYY.

Many counts were recorded for this clonotype. The CDR3: CAISEYGRGLNEQYF. Written as DNA, the CDR3 is TGTGCCATCAGTGAGTACGGCAGGGGGCTGAACGAGCAGTACTTC. The chain links TRBV10-3 to TRBJ2-7; 8 positions match TRBD1. Germline CDR1 reads ENHRY; CDR2 reads SYGVKD. The CDR3 contains 15 residues. Losses at the gene ends were 1 base for V and 5 bases for J; bases not matched to a gene: 7.

As concerns this clonotype: One end of the junction does not line up with germline, which may come from a read error. The chain has TRBV29-1 and TRBJ1-5, with TRBD1 as a possible D gene (6 bases). Germline CDR1 reads SQVTM; CDR2 reads ANQGSEA. This CDR3 region has 13 residues. In DNA form, the CDR3 reads TGCATCGTTGAAGTGGGGGGCAATCGGCCCCAGCATTTT. Protein sequence: CIVEVGGNRPQHF. Full variable domain (rest looked up from reference TRBV29-1 and TRBJ1-5): SAVISQKPSRDICQRGTSLTIQCQVDSQVTMMFWYRQQPGQSLTLIATANQGSEATYESGFVIDKFPISRPNLTFSTLTVSNMSPEDSSIYLCIVEVGGNRPQHFGDGTRLSIL.

A word on this clonotype: A read error may produce the germline difference seen at one junction end. V is TRBV4-1 and J is TRBJ1-5; 7 bases are shared with TRBD1. Per the germline V gene, CDR1 is MGHRA and CDR2 is YSYEKL. This CDR3 comprises 14 residues. CDR3 loop: CASSRRTGGQPQHF. The CDR3 DNA follows: TGCGCTAGCAGCCGACGGACAGGAGGTCAGCCCCAGCATTTT.

About this clonotype itself: The CDR3 does not close with the conserved phenylalanine or tryptophan, likely indicating a read error. V is TRBV5-6 and J is TRBJ2-7; no firm D call. The CDR3 sequence is 15 residues long. CDR1 is SGHDT, CDR2 YYEEEE, per germline. The CDR3 here is CACSLYRVLSYEQYI. The CDR3 coding sequence is TGTGCCTGCAGCCTCTATAGGGTACTTTCCTACGAGCAGTACATC.

V is TRBV14 and J is TRBJ1-6; no definite D call. CDR1 is SGHDN, CDR2 FVKESK, per germline. The CDR3 length is 12 residues. Deletions cut 6 bases from V and 13 bases from J, with 13 bases between. CDR3 nucleotides: TGTGCCAGCAGGCCAGTCACGAAGCCCCTCCACTTT. This sequence encodes CASRPVTKPLHF.

In regard to this clonotype: Being one base from a much bigger clone, this may be a read error. This sequence joins TRBV2 and TRBJ2-3; no reliable D call. Looked up from germline, CDR1 is SNHLY and CDR2 is FYNNEI. There are 14 residues in the CDR3. The CDR3 reads CDSSDTAGPGTQYF. The CDR3 DNA reads as TGTGACAGCAGTGATACCGCCGGGCCGGGTACGCAGTATTTT.

Comments on this clonotype: With a much larger clone just one base away, this may be a read error. V gene TRBV6-5 combines with J gene TRBJ2-7; TRBD1 agrees at 7 bases. Germline V gene lookup returns CDR1 MNHEY and CDR2 SVGAGI. The CDR3 runs 12 residues. CDR3 bases: TGTGTCAGCAATCGACAGGGTTACGAGCAGTACTTC. It yields the protein CVSNRQGYEQYF.

This clonotype was recorded at least ten times. The V call is TRBV4-1, the J call TRBJ2-1, with D unclear. Looked up from germline, CDR1 is MGHRA and CDR2 is YSYEKL. The CDR3 contains 12 residues. Trimming stripped 1 base from V and 10 bases from J, with 8 bases between. The CDR3 DNA sequence: TGCGCCAGCAGCCAAGCAGGAACCGAGCAGTTCTTC. Encoded protein: CASSQAGTEQFF.

Worth noting for this clonotype: An end of the junction does not agree with germline; a read error may underlie this. The rearrangement joins TRBV11-2 to TRBJ2-5; 7 bases are shared with TRBD2. Germline V gene sequence: CDR1 SGHAT, CDR2 FQNNGV. The CDR3 is 17 amino acids. This CDR3 is CANSSPLGGRLQETQYF. The CDR3 nucleotides are TGTGCCAACAGCTCCCCCCTTGGCGGGAGACTCCAAGAGACCCAGTATTTC.

Comments on this clonotype: One end of the junction is discordant with germline, which a read error may explain. The chain carries TRBV20-1 and TRBJ2-1; D is perhaps TRBD1 or TRBD2 (5 bases each). The germline V gene encodes CDR1 DFQATT and CDR2 SNEGSKA (reference sequence). The CDR3 has 13 residues. CDR3: CRPGKGSYNEQFF. DNA for the CDR3: TGTAGGCCCGGGAAGGGGTCCTACAATGAGCAGTTCTTC.

In its sample, this clonotype was seen once. The CDR3: CASSPILEGPLEQYF. Written as DNA, the CDR3 is TGTGCCAGCAGCCCTATACTTGAAGGGCCCCTCGAGCAGTACTTC. The chain couples TRBV7-9 to TRBJ2-7; D unclear. Looked up from germline, CDR1 is SEHNR and CDR2 is FQNEAQ (reference sequence). This CDR3 has 15 residues. V lost 5 bases to trimming and J lost 6 bases, with 20 bases between them.

This clonotype has at least ten counts. This chain uses TRBV29-1 with TRBJ1-2; D remains ambiguous. Germline V CDR1 and CDR2: SQVTM, ANQGSEA. The CDR3 totals 11 residues. Trimming took 7 bases from V and 5 from J, leaving 11 bases between them. CDR3 region: CSAGVQYGYTF. CDR3 sequence (DNA): TGCAGCGCAGGCGTACAATATGGCTACACCTTC.

This clonotype has more than one count but fewer than ten. Since a much larger clone is just one base distant, this may be a read error. No conserved phenylalanine or tryptophan ends this CDR3, so it is likely a read error. The chain combines TRBV10-3 with TRBJ1-6; D is possibly TRBD1 (5 bases). The CDR3 contains 15 residues. V was shortened by 3 bases and J by 5 bases, with 11 bases between the two germline ends. CDR1 ENHRY and CDR2 SYGVKD come from the germline V gene. The CDR3 here is CAISEQRGDNSPLHS. CDR3 bases: TGTGCCATCAGTGAACAGAGGGGAGATAATTCACCCCTCCACTCT.